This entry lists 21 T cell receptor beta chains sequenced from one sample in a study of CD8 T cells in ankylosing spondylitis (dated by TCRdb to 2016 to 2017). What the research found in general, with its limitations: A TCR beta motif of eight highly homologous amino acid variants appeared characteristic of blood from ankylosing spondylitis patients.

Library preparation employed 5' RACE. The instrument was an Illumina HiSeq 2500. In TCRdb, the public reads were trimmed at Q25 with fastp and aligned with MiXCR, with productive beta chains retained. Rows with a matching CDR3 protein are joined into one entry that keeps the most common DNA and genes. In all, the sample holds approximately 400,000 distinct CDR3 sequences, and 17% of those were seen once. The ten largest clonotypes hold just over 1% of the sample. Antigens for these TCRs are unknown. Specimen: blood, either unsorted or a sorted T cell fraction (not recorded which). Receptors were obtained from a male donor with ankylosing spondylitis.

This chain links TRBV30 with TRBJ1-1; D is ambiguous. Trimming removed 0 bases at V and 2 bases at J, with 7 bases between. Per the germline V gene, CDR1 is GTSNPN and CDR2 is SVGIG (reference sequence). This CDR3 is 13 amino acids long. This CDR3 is CAWSVHTNTEAFF. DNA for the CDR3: TGTGCCTGGAGTGTACACACTAACACTGAAGCTTTCTTT.

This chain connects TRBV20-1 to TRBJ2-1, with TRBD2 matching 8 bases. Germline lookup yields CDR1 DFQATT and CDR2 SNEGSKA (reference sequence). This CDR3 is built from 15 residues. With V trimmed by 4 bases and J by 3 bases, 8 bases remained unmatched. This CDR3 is CSATIKRGNYNEQFF. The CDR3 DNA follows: TGCAGTGCTACTATTAAGCGGGGGAACTACAATGAGCAGTTCTTC.

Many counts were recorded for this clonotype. The CDR3 sequence is CSARVGQKNTEAFF. CDR3 DNA: TGCAGTGCTAGAGTAGGACAGAAGAACACTGAAGCTTTCTTT. The chain links TRBV20-1 to TRBJ1-1; a weak D match, TRBD1 (6 bases). Trimming took off 1 base at V and 1 base at J, with 10 bases between the two ends. The CDR3 length is 14 residues. Germline V gene lookup returns CDR1 DFQATT and CDR2 SNEGSKA (reference sequence).

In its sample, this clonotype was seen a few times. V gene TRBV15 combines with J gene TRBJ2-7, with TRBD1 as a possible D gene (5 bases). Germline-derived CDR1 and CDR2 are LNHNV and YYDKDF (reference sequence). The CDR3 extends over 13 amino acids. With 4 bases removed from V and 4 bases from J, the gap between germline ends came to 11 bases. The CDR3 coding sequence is TGTGCCACCAGCAAAAGGACAAGTTACGAGCAGTACTTC. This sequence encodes CATSKRTSYEQYF.

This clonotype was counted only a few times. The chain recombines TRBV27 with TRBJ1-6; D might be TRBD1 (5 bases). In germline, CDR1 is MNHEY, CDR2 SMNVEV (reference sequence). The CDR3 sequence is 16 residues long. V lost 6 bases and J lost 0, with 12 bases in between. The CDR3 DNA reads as TGTGCCAGCAGAAGGACACCGAGCTCCTATAATTCACCCCTCCACTTT. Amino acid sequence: CASRRTPSSYNSPLHF.

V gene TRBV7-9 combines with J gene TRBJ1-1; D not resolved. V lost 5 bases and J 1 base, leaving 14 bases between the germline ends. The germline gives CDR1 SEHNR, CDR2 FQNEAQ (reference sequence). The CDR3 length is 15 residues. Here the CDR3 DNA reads TGTGCCAGCAGCCCAGTGGAAGGGCAGAACACTGAAGCTTTCTTT. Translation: CASSPVEGQNTEAFF.

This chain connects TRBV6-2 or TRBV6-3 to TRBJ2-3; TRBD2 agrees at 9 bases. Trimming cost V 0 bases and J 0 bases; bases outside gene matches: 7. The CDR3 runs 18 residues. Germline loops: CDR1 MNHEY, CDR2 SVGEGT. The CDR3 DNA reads TGTGCCAGCAGTTACTCCCTAGCGGGACCCTCTAGCACAGATACGCAGTATTTT. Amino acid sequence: CASSYSLAGPSSTDTQYF.

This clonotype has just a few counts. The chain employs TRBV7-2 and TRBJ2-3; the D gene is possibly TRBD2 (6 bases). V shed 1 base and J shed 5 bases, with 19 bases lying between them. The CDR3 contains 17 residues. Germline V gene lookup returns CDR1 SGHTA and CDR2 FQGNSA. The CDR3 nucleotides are TGTGCCAGCAGCTTAGTCCTAACCCGGGAGTTGCTAGATACGCAGTATTTT. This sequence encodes CASSLVLTRELLDTQYF.

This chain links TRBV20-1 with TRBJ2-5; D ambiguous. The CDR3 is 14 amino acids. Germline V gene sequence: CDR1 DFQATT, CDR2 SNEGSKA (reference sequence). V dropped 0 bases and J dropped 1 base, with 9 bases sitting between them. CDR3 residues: CSARDRTAQETQYF. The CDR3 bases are TGCAGTGCTAGAGATCGAACGGCCCAAGAGACCCAGTACTTC.

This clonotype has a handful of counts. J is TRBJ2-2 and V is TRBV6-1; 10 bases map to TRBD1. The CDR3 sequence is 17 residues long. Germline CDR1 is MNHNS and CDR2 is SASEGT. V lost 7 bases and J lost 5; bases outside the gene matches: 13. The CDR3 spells CASKIRPGQGNTGELFF. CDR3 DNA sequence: TGTGCCAGCAAAATAAGACCGGGACAGGGGAATACCGGGGAGCTGTTTTTT.

The CDR3 protein is CSARTSGGAVADTQYF. The CDR3 DNA sequence: TGCAGTGCAAGGACTAGCGGGGGGGCAGTAGCAGATACGCAGTATTTT. V is TRBV20-1 and J is TRBJ2-3; 15 positions agree with TRBD2. The germline CDR1 and CDR2 sequences are DFQATT and SNEGSKA (reference sequence). The J segment lost 4 bases and the V segment lost 6 bases, leaving 8 bases of the junction unmatched. The CDR3 runs to 16 residues.

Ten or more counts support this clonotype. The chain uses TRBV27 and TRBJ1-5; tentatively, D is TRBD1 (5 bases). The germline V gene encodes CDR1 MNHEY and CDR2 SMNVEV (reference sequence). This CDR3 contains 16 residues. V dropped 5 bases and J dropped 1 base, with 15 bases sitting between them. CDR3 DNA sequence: TGTGCCAGCAGTCCGACAGTTACCCTGAGCAATCAGCCCCAGCATTTT. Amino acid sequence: CASSPTVTLSNQPQHF.

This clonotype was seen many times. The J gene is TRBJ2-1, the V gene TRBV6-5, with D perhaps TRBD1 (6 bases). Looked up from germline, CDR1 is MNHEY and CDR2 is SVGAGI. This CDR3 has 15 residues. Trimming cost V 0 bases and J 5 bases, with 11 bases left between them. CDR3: CASSYSKGQHNEQFF. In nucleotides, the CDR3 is TGTGCCAGCAGTTACTCGAAAGGACAGCACAATGAGCAGTTCTTC.

CDR3 sequence reads: CASREAGRQPQHF. The CDR3 DNA follows: TGTGCCAGTAGAGAGGCAGGGAGGCAGCCCCAGCATTTT. The V and J genes are TRBV19 and TRBJ1-5; tentative D call: TRBD1 (5 bases). Germline CDR1 LNHDA, CDR2 SQIVND (reference sequence). The V end lost 6 bases, the J end lost 7 bases, and 13 bases lay between the germline ends. This CDR3 contains 13 residues.

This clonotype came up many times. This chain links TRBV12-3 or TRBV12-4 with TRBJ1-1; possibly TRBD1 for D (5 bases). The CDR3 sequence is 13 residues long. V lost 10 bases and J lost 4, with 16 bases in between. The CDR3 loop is CAIRSGGFTEAFF. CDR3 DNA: TGTGCCATCCGGTCTGGGGGGTTCACTGAAGCTTTCTTT.

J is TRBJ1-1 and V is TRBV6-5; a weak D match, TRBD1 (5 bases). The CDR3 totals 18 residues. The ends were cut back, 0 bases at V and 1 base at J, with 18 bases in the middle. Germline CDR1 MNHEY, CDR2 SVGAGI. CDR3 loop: CASSYSRLRVRGNTEAFF. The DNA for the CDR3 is TGTGCCAGCAGTTACTCGAGGTTGAGGGTGAGGGGGAACACTGAAGCTTTCTTT.

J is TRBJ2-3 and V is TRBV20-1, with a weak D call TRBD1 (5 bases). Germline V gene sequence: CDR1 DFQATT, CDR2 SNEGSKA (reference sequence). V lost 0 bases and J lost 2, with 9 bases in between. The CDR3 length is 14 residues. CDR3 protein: CSARDRQITDTQYF. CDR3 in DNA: TGCAGTGCTAGAGATAGACAGATCACAGATACGCAGTATTTT.

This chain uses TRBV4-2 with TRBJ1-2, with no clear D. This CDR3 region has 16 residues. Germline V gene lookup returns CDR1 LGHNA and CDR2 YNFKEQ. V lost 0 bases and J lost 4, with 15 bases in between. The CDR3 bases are TGTGCCAGCAGCCAAGATGGAGCCGGCCCACCCTATGGCTACACCTTC. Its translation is CASSQDGAGPPYGYTF.

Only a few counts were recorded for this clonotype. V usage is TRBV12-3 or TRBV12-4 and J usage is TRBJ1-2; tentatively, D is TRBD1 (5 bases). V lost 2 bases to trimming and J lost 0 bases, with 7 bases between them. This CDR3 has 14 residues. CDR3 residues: CASSLRRANYGYTF. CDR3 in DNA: TGTGCCAGCAGTTTACGCAGGGCTAACTATGGCTACACCTTC.

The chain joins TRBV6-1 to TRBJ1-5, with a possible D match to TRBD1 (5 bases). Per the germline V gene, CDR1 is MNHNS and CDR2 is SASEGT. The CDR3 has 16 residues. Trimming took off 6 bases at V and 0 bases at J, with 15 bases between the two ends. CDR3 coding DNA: TGTGCCAGCAGCCGCGGGGGTCAGTATAGCAATCAGCCCCAGCATTTT. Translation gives CASSRGGQYSNQPQHF.

The CDR3 spells CASSQGAGPGAGELFF. Written as DNA, the CDR3 is TGCGCCAGCAGCCAAGGGGCGGGGCCGGGCGCCGGGGAGCTGTTTTTT. The rearrangement uses TRBV4-1 and TRBJ2-2, with D possibly TRBD2 on 6 matching bases. V lost 1 base and J 6 bases, leaving 15 bases between the germline ends. This CDR3 comprises 16 residues. From germline, CDR1 is MGHRA and CDR2 YSYEKL.